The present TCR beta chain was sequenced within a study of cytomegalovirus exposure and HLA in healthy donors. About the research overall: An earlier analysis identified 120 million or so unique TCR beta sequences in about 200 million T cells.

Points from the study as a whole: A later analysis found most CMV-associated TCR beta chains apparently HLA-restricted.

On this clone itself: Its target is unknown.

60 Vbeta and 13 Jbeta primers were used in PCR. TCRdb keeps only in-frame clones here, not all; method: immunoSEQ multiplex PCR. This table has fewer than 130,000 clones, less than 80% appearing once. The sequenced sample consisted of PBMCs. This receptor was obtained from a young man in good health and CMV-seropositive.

CDR3 residues: CASSQKGGDYGYTF. In DNA, the CDR3 is TGTGCCAGCAGCCAGAAAGGGGGGGACTATGGCTACACCTTC. The chain is built from TRBV16 and TRBJ1-2; D possibly corresponds to TRBD1 (6 bases). CDR1 and CDR2 from the germline V gene are KGHSY and FQNENV. With 3 bases removed from V and 3 bases from J, the gap between germline ends came to 11 bases. The CDR3 covers 14 residues.